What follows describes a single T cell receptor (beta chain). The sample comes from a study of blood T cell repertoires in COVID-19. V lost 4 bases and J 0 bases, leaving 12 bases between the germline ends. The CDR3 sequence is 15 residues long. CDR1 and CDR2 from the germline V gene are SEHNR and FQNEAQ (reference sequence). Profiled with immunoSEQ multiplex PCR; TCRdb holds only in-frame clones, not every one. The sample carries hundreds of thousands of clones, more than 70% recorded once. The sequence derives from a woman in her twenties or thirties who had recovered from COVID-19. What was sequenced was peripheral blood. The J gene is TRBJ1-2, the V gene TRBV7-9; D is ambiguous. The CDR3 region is CASSWALYSNYGYTF. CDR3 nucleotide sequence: TGTGCCAGCAGCTGGGCCTTGTATTCTAACTATGGCTACACCTTC.